This is a list of T cell receptor beta chains from one sample in a study of blood T cell repertoires in COVID-19. Measured with immunoSEQ multiplex PCR; TCRdb has only the in-frame clones, and not every one. The top ten hold 0.5% to 0.65% of the sample, which has 150,000 to 200,000 clones, more than 80% seen once. Sequenced: peripheral blood. The receptor set was obtained from a man in his fifties with acute or convalescent COVID-19. Both conserved end residues are part of each CDR3.

V gene: TRBV25-1
CDR3 protein: CASRTGQGVHEQYF

V gene: TRBV5-5
CDR3 protein: CASSLLNSLTDTQYF

V gene: TRBV2
CDR3 protein: CASNQGFTTNEKLFF

V gene: TRBV27
CDR3 protein: CASSLRTSGHNEQFF

V gene: TRBV9
CDR3 protein: CASSVAGTRSGNTEAFF

V gene: TRBV29-1
CDR3 protein: CSVQTGPNEQFF

V gene: TRBV5-1
CDR3 protein: CASHSGGTGSRADTQYF

V gene: TRBV28
CDR3 protein: CASSYPLQAGGPRDTQYF

V gene: TRBV5-1
CDR3 protein: CASSDPGLNMNTEAFF

V gene: TRBV27
CDR3 protein: CASSKDRLSYNEQFF

V gene: TRBV2
CDR3 protein: CASSVSRLKTSGVNSGANVLTF

V gene: TRBV2
CDR3 protein: CASSAGSALRSYGYTF

V gene: TRBV27
CDR3 protein: CASRTAGTSLETQYF

V gene: TRBV30
CDR3 protein: CAWSVRPGTVTQYF

V gene: TRBV9
CDR3 protein: CASSVGTANNYGYTF

V gene: TRBV18
CDR3 protein: CASSPPGTGLKNIQYF

V gene: TRBV7-9
CDR3 protein: CASNPGTGAYEQYF

V gene: TRBV20-1
CDR3 protein: CSATDSYGYTF

V gene: TRBV18
CDR3 protein: CASSPYVSGRETQYF

V gene: TRBV10-1
CDR3 protein: CASRDYRQGISEQYF

V gene: TRBV5-1
CDR3 protein: CASSYTGIGNQPQHF

V gene: TRBV5-6
CDR3 protein: CASSLRTGMNEKLFF

V gene: TRBV15
CDR3 protein: CATSRDLDRKNEKLFF

V gene: TRBV7-9
CDR3 protein: CASSLGASSFTEAFF

V gene: TRBV28
CDR3 protein: CASGDILSSYEQYF

V gene: TRBV6-6
CDR3 protein: CASSYPGTGEGPQHF

V gene: TRBV19
CDR3 protein: CASWDIRGNQPQHF

V gene: TRBV9
CDR3 protein: CASSVGGSLHEQFF

V gene: TRBV7-3
CDR3 protein: CASSLTRDTYSGANVLTF

V gene: TRBV28
CDR3 protein: CASSLSGALNEQFF

V gene: TRBV7-8
CDR3 protein: CASSPRRTRDLAGGREDTQYF

V gene: TRBV5-1
CDR3 protein: CASSLAPGGRPDTQYF

V gene: TRBV5-4
CDR3 protein: CASSSERVSYNEQFF

V gene: TRBV6-6
CDR3 protein: CASSRGTSGSHTGELFF

V gene: TRBV20-1
CDR3 protein: CSVQGEEKLFF

V gene: TRBV5-1
CDR3 protein: CASSLGRTSVPDTQYF

V gene: TRBV2
CDR3 protein: CASISPPDTQYF

V gene: TRBV9
CDR3 protein: CASSLTGTGAHTGELFF

V gene: TRBV7-2
CDR3 protein: CASSYRTGGGTSGANVLTF

V gene: TRBV28
CDR3 protein: CASSFGQGYGYTF

V gene: TRBV29-1
CDR3 protein: CSVGQQYTGELFF

V gene: TRBV19
CDR3 protein: CASRDREIYGYTF

V gene: TRBV18
CDR3 protein: CASSPSRTGITEAFF

V gene: TRBV9
CDR3 protein: CASRTDRGSTGELFF

V gene: TRBV27
CDR3 protein: CASSTSGLGDTQYF

V gene: TRBV6-5
CDR3 protein: CASGSGRAFREQFF

V gene: TRBV25-1
CDR3 protein: CASSESLQGYSPLHF

V gene: TRBV4-1
CDR3 protein: CASSLSGTDYNEQFF

V gene: TRBV6-2/TRBV6-3
CDR3 protein: CASSYSKGDRISNQPQHF

V gene: TRBV28
CDR3 protein: CASSPTPSGNTIYF